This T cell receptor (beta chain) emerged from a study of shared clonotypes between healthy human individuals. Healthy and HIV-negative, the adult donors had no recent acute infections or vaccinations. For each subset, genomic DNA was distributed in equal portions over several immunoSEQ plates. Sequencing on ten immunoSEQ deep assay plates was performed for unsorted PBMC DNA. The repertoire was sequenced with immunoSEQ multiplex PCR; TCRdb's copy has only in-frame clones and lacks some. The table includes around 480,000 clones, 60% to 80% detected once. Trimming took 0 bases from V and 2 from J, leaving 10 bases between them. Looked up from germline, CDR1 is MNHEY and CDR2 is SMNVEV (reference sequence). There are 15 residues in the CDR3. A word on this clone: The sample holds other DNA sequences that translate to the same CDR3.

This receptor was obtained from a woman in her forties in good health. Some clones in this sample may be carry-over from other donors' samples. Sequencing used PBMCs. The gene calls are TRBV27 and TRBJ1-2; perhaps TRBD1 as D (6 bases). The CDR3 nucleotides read TGTGCCAGCAGTTTATCGCGGACAGAGAACTATGGCTACACCTTC. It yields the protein CASSLSRTENYGYTF.